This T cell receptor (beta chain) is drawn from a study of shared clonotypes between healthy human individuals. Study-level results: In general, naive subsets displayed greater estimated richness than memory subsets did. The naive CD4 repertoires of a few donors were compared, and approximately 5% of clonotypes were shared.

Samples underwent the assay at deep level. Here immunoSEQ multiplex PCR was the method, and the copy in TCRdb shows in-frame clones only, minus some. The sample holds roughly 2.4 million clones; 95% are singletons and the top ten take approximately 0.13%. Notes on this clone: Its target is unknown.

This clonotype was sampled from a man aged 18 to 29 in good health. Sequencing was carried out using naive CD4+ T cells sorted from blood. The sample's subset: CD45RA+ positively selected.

The CDR3 DNA is TGTGCCAGCCCTCCTGCTCAGACAGTGGGGTATTACGACTACGAGCAGTACTTC. It specifies CASPPAQTVGYYDYEQYF. The genes are TRBV28 and TRBJ2-7; D perhaps matches TRBD1 (5 bases). CDR3 size: 18 residues. Trimming removed 8 bases at V and 3 bases at J, with 29 bases between. CDR1 MDHEN and CDR2 SYDVKM come from the germline V gene.